This T cell receptor beta chain was recovered during a study of shared clonotypes between healthy human individuals (dated by TCRdb to the early 2020s). Background for the entire study: A few men and two women, aged 18 to 49 years, made up the cohort. Per donor, leukapheresis produced somewhere between about 0.9 and 9.5 billion PBMCs. Different laboratories and diverse techniques were used to prepare libraries and sequence TCR repertoires, to increase sequencing depth and limit assay-specific biases. For each donor, CD4 naive and CD4 memory were each run on three plates, CD8 naive on two plates, and CD8 memory on one plate. To estimate repertoire size and how much clonotypes are shared between individuals, the study performed deep sequencing of blood TCR repertoires from roughly five healthy adults.

Regarding this clone: Its antigen remains undetermined. Base quality data are lacking; no much larger clone is found one base away.

TCR CDR3 regions were amplified from genomic DNA by multiplex PCR using the deep immunoSEQ assay. For each cell subset, the extracted genomic DNA was distributed evenly across all wells of several immunoSEQ 96-well plates, and each plate served as one replicate. For sorted subsets, about 200 ng genomic DNA, equal to tens of thousands of T cell genomes, was loaded into each replicate PCR. Purified libraries were measured with a Qubit 3.0 fluorometer, size-checked on a Bioanalyzer 2100, and measured again with the KAPA Library Quantification kit. Each immunoSEQ 96-well plate was sequenced on its own single-read 150-cycle Illumina NextSeq 550 flow cell. The original pipeline was this. Because only junctional sequences without quality scores were contained in the immunoSEQ output, filtering matching that applied to full-length reads could not be performed. Sequences were annotated with PyIR, a Python wrapper for IgBLAST v1.9, using IMGT germline references to assign V/J genes and CDR3. Reads were removed for weak V/J assignments (E-value above 1e-6), missing CDR3, stop codons, out-of-frame junctions, or ambiguous translated residues. V3J clonotypes were defined by identical inferred V gene, J gene, and CDR3 amino acid sequence. Percentage overlap between repertoires was calculated by dividing the number of shared unique clonotypes by the size of the smaller repertoire. Repertoire richness was assessed with RTK rarefaction, the Chao1 estimator, and Recon v2.1 estimates of unobserved clonotypes. Generation probabilities for all TCRbeta clonotypes obtained by the gDNA method from a handful of donors were computed using OLGA. In TCRdb, the immuneACCESS table is reduced to in-frame sequences with V and J assigned. These tables do not hold every clone; where another copy was compared, an unresolved V gene accounts for under half, and the others remain unexplained. V, J and clone size reflect that table, while D and trimming were determined from the DNA. Counted in this sample were 2 million to 2.5 million clones; more than 85% of them appeared once. Approximately 0.4% of the sample is held by the ten biggest clonotypes.

The CDR3 goes from the cysteine to the phenylalanine over 15 residues. The retained sequence is limited to the CDR3, 45 bases, with the frame set at the first base. According to the germline V gene, CDR1 reads MGHRA and CDR2 reads YSYEKL. V loses 3 bases at its end and J loses 4 bases; junction bases beyond the gene matches: 5. Healthy HIV-negative adults with no recently reported acute infections or vaccinations were included as donors. Only Caucasian adults living in Nashville, Tennessee, USA were represented among the donors. CD4+ T cells were enriched by magnetic negative selection, after which naive cells were positively selected on CD45RA and the negative fraction was taken as the memory subset. Blood was collected by leukapheresis, and PBMCs were isolated by Ficoll-Histopaque density gradient centrifugation and then cryopreserved in liquid nitrogen vapor phase. Purity and quantity of every magnetically sorted T cell population were checked by analytical flow cytometry. Each sorted fraction had its genomic DNA isolated and then quantified by UV absorbance on a Nanodrop 2000c.

Study-wide conclusions, independent of this receptor: Because the study included a small number of donors, the genetic and exposure-history diversity represented was limited. Compared with non-shared clonotypes, the clonotypes found in all four sorted-subset donors had higher generation probabilities. Rarefaction of sorted-subset datasets indicated incomplete sequencing despite the large sequencing depth. Based on pairwise subsampling, the degree of clonotype sharing among donors was expected to be affected by sequencing depth. Around 5.4% of naive CD4, roughly 3.6% of naive CD8, approximately 2% of memory CD4, and about 0.4% of memory CD8 clonotypes were shared across a few donors. Sampling was restricted to blood, and TCR repertoires in tissues likely differ from the TCR repertoires found in blood. Larger estimated clonotype richness was generally found for naive subsets than for memory subsets.

The sequence derives from a man aged 18-30 years in good health. Some clones in this sample may be carry-over from other donors' samples. The sequence is built from TRBV4-1 and TRBJ1-1; 10 middle bases align to TRBD1. What was sequenced was naive CD4+ T cells from PBMCs. What this sample's cell subset or site label stands for: CD45RA+ positively selected. CDR3 region: CASSHEDRGFTEAFF. In nucleotide form, the sequence is TGCGCCAGCAGCCACGAGGACAGGGGGTTCACTGAAGCTTTCTTT.